These T cell receptor beta chains were read from a single sample in a study of blood T cell repertoires in COVID-19. Here immunoSEQ multiplex PCR was the method, and the copy in TCRdb shows in-frame clones only, minus some. The sample holds more than 250,000 clones, 70% to 90% seen once. Specimen: PBMCs or T cells enriched from blood (not recorded which). Source of these receptors: a young man who had recovered from COVID-19. Each CDR3 is given with its conserved first and last residue. The order of the fields is CDR3 DNA, CDR3 protein, J gene, V gene, clone size, D gene. A D gene is named only where the DNA matches it firmly. Clone size is stated in some rows and not others, as once, few, many or a class when expanded.

TGTGCCAGCAGTGAGCGGGGGCGGACTAATGAAAAACTGTTTTTT,CASSERGRTNEKLFF,TRBJ1-4,TRBV6-1,NA,NA
TGTGCCAGCAGCCCCCGGGGGAGCTACGAGCAGTACTTC,CASSPRGSYEQYF,TRBJ2-7,TRBV11-2,NA,NA
TGTGCCAGCAGCTTAACGGCGGGGGTCCGGTCACCCCTCCACTTT,CASSLTAGVRSPLHF,TRBJ1-6,TRBV7-3,NA,NA
TGTGCCAGCAGCTTAGCGTGGGCAGGGAACACTGAAGCTTTCTTT,CASSLAWAGNTEAFF,TRBJ1-1,TRBV7-2,NA,NA
TGCGCCAGCAGCTCCGGACAGGGGGCAAGCACAGATACGCAGTATTTT,CASSSGQGASTDTQYF,TRBJ2-3,TRBV5-1,few,TRBD1
TGCGCCAGCAGCTTGGACAGGGGAAACTATGGCTACACCTTC,CASSLDRGNYGYTF,TRBJ1-2,TRBV5-1,few,TRBD1
TGTGCCAGCAGACGGACAGGTATGAACACTGAAGCTTTCTTT,CASRRTGMNTEAFF,TRBJ1-1,TRBV27,NA,TRBD1
TGTGCCAGTAGTCTGGACAGGGGGCTTAGTGGCTACACCTTC,CASSLDRGLSGYTF,TRBJ1-2,TRBV19,NA,TRBD1
TGTGCCAGCAGTGCTCCCGGGTTTAAAGTGTGGGCCAACGTCCTGACTTTC,CASSAPGFKVWANVLTF,TRBJ2-6,TRBV3-1/TRBV3-2,NA,NA
TGTGCCAGCTCACCCGGCGGTGTGCGTATCTATGGCTACACCTTC,CASSPGGVRIYGYTF,TRBJ1-2,TRBV18,NA,NA
TGTGCCAGCAGCTCCGGGCGGGGGGCCCAAGAGACCCAGTACTTC,CASSSGRGAQETQYF,TRBJ2-5,TRBV9,NA,TRBD2
TGTGCCAGCAGCCCCACCCAGGGTTCGACCACCGGGGAGCTGTTTTTT,CASSPTQGSTTGELFF,TRBJ2-2,TRBV11-1,NA,NA
TGTGCAGCCGGAGACGCCCCGAGCTATGGCTACACCTTC,CAAGDAPSYGYTF,TRBJ1-2,TRBV19,NA,NA
TGTGCCAGTAGTATAGAGGGGCCGATTGGGTCCCTCCACTTT,CASSIEGPIGSLHF,TRBJ1-6,TRBV19,once,NA
TGTGCCAGTAGTATAGATGAGGTGCAGCCCCAGCATTTT,CASSIDEVQPQHF,TRBJ1-5,TRBV19,NA,NA
TGTGCCACCAGTGAAGGACAGCGGAACACTGAAGCTTTCTTT,CATSEGQRNTEAFF,TRBJ1-1,TRBV15,NA,NA
TGTGCCAGCAGCTTAGGAAACAGGAGTCCTATCAATGGCTACACCTTC,CASSLGNRSPINGYTF,TRBJ1-2,TRBV7-8,NA,NA
TGTGCCACCAGCCCACCCCTAGTGGCTGAAGCTTTCTTT,CATSPPLVAEAFF,TRBJ1-1,TRBV15,few,NA
TGCAGCGTTCAGGGGGCGCGGGGAAACACCATATATTTT,CSVQGARGNTIYF,TRBJ1-3,TRBV29-1,NA,TRBD1
TGTGCTAGTGGTTTGCTGGGGAGATCCTACGAGCAGTACTTC,CASGLLGRSYEQYF,TRBJ2-7,TRBV12-5,NA,NA
TGTGCCAGCAGCCCGACAGTTAACTATGGCTACACCTTC,CASSPTVNYGYTF,TRBJ1-2,TRBV7-2,NA,NA
TGTGCCCAGGTAAGGCCCCATGGCTACACCTTC,CAQVRPHGYTF,TRBJ1-2,TRBV19,once,NA
TGTGCCAGCAGCTTATACGACTCCATGGCCTACAATGAGCAGTTCTTC,CASSLYDSMAYNEQFF,TRBJ2-1,TRBV7-8,NA,NA
TGTGCCAGCAGCGTAGGTACAGGGAACACTGAAGCTTTCTTT,CASSVGTGNTEAFF,TRBJ1-1,TRBV9,many,NA
TGTGCCAGCAGTGCAGGGACAGGGGAAGAGACCCAGTACTTC,CASSAGTGEETQYF,TRBJ2-5,TRBV27,NA,TRBD1
TGTGCCAGTAGTTCCGAGGCAAGGCAGCCCCAGCATTTT,CASSSEARQPQHF,TRBJ1-5,TRBV19,NA,NA
TGTGCCAGCAGCTTAGTTAAGATTGCGAATGAGCAGTTCTTC,CASSLVKIANEQFF,TRBJ2-1,TRBV11-2,NA,NA
TGTGCCAGCAGCTTGTTTTCAGGTTTCCTGAACACTGAAGCTTTCTTT,CASSLFSGFLNTEAFF,TRBJ1-1,TRBV5-4,NA,NA
TGCGCCAGCAGCTTGGATCCGGAGACCCAGTACTTC,CASSLDPETQYF,TRBJ2-5,TRBV5-1,NA,NA
TGTGCCAGCTCACCGGGGGCCAGCAATCAGCCCCAGCATTTT,CASSPGASNQPQHF,TRBJ1-5,TRBV18,NA,NA
TGTGCCAGCAGTTACTCTACCGGGGGGGCAGATACGCAGTATTTT,CASSYSTGGADTQYF,TRBJ2-3,TRBV6-5,once,TRBD2
TGTGCCTGGCGCAGGGAAATTAATGAAAAACTGTTTTTT,CAWRREINEKLFF,TRBJ1-4,TRBV30,NA,NA
TGTGCCAGCAGCTTCGAACGGACAGGGGGCTTCGTTCAGCCCCAGCATTTT,CASSFERTGGFVQPQHF,TRBJ1-5,TRBV5-8,once,TRBD1
TGTGCCAGCAGTTCCTCCGAGACAGGGGGCTACGAGCAGTACTTC,CASSSSETGGYEQYF,TRBJ2-7,TRBV6-5,NA,TRBD1
TGTGCCAGCAGCCTAAAGCGGGGGGGCTCGGATGAGCAGTTCTTC,CASSLKRGGSDEQFF,TRBJ2-1,TRBV7-3,NA,TRBD2
TGTGCCTGGACTATGGTTAACAGGGGATTTCAAGAGACCCAGTACTTC,CAWTMVNRGFQETQYF,TRBJ2-5,TRBV30,once,TRBD1
TGCGCCAGCAGCTTGGGGGGGCTTAATGAGCAGTTCTTC,CASSLGGLNEQFF,TRBJ2-1,TRBV5-1,NA,NA
TGTGCCAGCAGCCAGGCCCGTGAAGCTTTCTTT,CASSQAREAFF,TRBJ1-1,TRBV3-1/TRBV3-2,NA,NA
TGCGCCAGCAGCTCCGTAATTAACACAGATACGCAGTATTTT,CASSSVINTDTQYF,TRBJ2-3,TRBV5-1,NA,NA
TGTGCCAGCAGCTCAACCCGCCGGGACACCTATGGCTACACCTTC,CASSSTRRDTYGYTF,TRBJ1-2,TRBV11-2,NA,NA